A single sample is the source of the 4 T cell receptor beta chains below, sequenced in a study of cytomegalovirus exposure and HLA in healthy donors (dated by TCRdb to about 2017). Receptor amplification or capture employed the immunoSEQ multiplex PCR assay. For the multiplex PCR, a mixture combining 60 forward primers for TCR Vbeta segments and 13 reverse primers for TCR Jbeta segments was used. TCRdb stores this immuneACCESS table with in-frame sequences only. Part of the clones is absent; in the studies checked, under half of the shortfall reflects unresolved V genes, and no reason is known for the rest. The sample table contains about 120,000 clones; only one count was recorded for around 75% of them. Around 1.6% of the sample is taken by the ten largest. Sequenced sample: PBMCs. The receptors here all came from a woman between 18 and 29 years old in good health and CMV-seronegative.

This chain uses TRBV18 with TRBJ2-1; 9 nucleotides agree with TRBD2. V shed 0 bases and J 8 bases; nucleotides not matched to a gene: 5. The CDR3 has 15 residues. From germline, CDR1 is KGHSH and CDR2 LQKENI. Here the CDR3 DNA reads TGTGCCAGCTCACCACCGGCGGGGGGGCGGGATGAGCAGTTCTTC. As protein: CASSPPAGGRDEQFF.

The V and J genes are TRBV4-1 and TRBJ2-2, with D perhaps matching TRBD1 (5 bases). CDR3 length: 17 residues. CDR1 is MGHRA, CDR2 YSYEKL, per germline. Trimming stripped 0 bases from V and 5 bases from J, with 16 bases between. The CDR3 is CASSQETPGPWTGELFF. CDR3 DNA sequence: TGCGCCAGCAGCCAAGAAACGCCAGGGCCCTGGACCGGGGAGCTGTTTTTT.

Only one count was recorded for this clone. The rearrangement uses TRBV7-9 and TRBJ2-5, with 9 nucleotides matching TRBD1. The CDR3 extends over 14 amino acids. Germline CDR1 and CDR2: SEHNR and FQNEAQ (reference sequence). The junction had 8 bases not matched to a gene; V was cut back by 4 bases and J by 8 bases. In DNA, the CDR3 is TGTGCCAGCAGCTCCGGGACAGGGTATGTTACCCAGTACTTC. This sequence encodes CASSSGTGYVTQYF.

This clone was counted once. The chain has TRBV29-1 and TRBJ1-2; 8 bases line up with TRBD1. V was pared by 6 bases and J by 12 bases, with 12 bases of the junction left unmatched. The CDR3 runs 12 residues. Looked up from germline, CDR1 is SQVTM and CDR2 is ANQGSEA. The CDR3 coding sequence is TGCAGCGTGACCCTCTGGACAGGGCGCAACACCTTC. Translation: CSVTLWTGRNTF.